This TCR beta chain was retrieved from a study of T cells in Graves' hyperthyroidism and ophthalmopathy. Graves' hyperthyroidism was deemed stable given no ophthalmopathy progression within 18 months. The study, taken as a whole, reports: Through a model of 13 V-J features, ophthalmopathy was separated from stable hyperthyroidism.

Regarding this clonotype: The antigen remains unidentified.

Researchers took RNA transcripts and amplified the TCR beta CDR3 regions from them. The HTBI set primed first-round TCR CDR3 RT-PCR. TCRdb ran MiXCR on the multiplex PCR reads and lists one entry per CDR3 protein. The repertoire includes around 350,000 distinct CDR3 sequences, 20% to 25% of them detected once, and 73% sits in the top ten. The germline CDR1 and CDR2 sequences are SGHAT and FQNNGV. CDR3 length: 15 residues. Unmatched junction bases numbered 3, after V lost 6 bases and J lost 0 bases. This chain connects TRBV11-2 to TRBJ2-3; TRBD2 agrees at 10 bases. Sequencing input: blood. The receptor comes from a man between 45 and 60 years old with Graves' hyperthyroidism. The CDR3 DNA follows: TGTGCCAGCAGACTACTAGCGGGAAGCACAGATACGCAGTATTTT. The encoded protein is CASRLLAGSTDTQYF.